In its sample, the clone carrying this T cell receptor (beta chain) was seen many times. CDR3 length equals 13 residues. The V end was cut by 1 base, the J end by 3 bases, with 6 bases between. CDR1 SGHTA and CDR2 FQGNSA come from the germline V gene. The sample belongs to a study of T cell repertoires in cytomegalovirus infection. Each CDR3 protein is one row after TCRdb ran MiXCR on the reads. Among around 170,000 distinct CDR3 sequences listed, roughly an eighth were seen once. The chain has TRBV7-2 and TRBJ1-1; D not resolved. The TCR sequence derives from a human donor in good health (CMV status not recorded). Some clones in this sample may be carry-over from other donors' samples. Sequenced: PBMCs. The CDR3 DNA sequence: TGTGCCAGCAGCTTAGACGGATACACTGAAGCTTTCTTT. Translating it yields CASSLDGYTEAFF.